The sequence of this T cell receptor (beta chain) was determined in a study of blood T cell repertoires in COVID-19. The CDR3 has 15 amino acids. The V gene lost 3 bases and the J gene lost 3 bases, with 12 bases spanning the gap. CDR1 and CDR2 (germline): SGHVT, SQSDAQ. Recruitment covered fewer than 25 US areas and drew participants whose ages spanned about 18 to 89 years. Recovery meant two consecutive negative NP/OP PCR tests, professional clearance, or resolved symptoms. The protocol was immunoSEQ multiplex PCR, while the TCRdb copy is restricted to in-frame clones and leaves out a portion. The sample lists roughly 400,000 clones, nearly 90% occurring once.

The J gene is TRBJ1-3, the V gene TRBV7-4; no clear D gene. The specimen was PBMCs or T cells enriched from blood (not recorded which). The clonotype originates from a woman younger than 45 who had recovered from COVID-19. This CDR3 is CASSFPFNYGNTIYF. The CDR3 DNA follows: TGTGCCAGCAGCTTCCCCTTTAATTATGGAAACACCATATATTTT.